Following are 17 T cell receptor beta chains from one sample sequenced in a study of blood T cell repertoires in COVID-19. The method was immunoSEQ multiplex PCR; TCRdb's version includes in-frame clones alone and lacks a portion of them. The profile covers approximately 65,000 clones, with around 90% appearing a single time and more than 0.4% taken by the ten largest. Sequencing was done on a sample of peripheral blood. Source of these receptors: a man aged 50 to 60 with COVID-19, enrolled during active disease.

This clone has just one count. This chain links TRBV19 with TRBJ1-2; 9 bases are a match to TRBD1. Germline loops: CDR1 LNHDA, CDR2 SQIVND (reference sequence). The CDR3 spans 15 residues. V lost 5 bases to trimming and J lost 5 bases; unmatched junction nucleotides: 9. The CDR3 sequence: CASSWSGQGLYGYTF. CDR3 DNA sequence: TGTGCCAGTAGTTGGTCGGGACAGGGATTGTATGGCTACACCTTC. Full variable domain (outside the CDR3, taken from reference TRBV19 and TRBJ1-2): DGGITQSPKYLFRKEGQNVTLSCEQNLNHDAMYWYRQDPGQGLRLIYYSQIVNDFQKGDIAEGYSVSREKKESFPLTVTSAQKNPTAFYLCASSWSGQGLYGYTFGSGTRLTVV.

This chain uses TRBV19 with TRBJ1-6; 10 nucleotides agree with TRBD1. The junction had 14 bases not matched to a gene; V was cut back by 3 bases and J by 12 bases. The CDR3 extends over 17 amino acids. Germline assignment: CDR1 LNHDA and CDR2 SQIVND (reference sequence). CDR3 bases: TGTGCCAGTAGTATTTCGGGGACAGGGGCTAATAGCGGACCCCTCCACTTT. Amino acid sequence: CASSISGTGANSGPLHF.

This clone appeared a single time. V usage is TRBV5-1 and J usage is TRBJ2-1; 14 bases map to TRBD2. Germline V gene sequence: CDR1 SGHRS, CDR2 YFSETQ. V was pared by 3 bases and J by 3 bases, with 17 bases of the junction left unmatched. The length of the CDR3 is 21 residues. As DNA, the CDR3 is TGCGCCAGCAGCTCTCAGGGTCGGGGACTAGCGGGAGTCAAAGTCTACAATGAGCAGTTCTTC. Amino acid sequence: CASSSQGRGLAGVKVYNEQFF.

This chain links TRBV19 with TRBJ2-1; D is unclear. This CDR3 comprises 14 residues. Germline V gene sequence: CDR1 LNHDA, CDR2 SQIVND (reference sequence). Trimming pared 3 bases from V and 6 bases from J, leaving 12 bases between. Written as DNA, the CDR3 is TGTGCCAGTAGTATTGGGCAGCTGACCAATGAGCAGTTCTTC. Amino acids: CASSIGQLTNEQFF.

The J gene is TRBJ2-7, the V gene TRBV14; 9 bases are a match to TRBD1. V gave up 4 bases and J gave up 3 bases; unmatched junction bases: 7. This CDR3 region has 15 residues. Germline V gene data show CDR1 as SGHDN and CDR2 as FVKESK. CDR3 sequence (DNA): TGTGCCAGCAGCCTGCCAGACAGGGGGATCTACGAGCAGTACTTC. Amino acid sequence: CASSLPDRGIYEQYF.

The chain uses TRBV4-1 and TRBJ2-1; 7 bases are shared with TRBD1. J was trimmed by 4 bases and V by 2 bases; bases with no gene match: 5. CDR3 size: 15 residues. Germline values: CDR1 MGHRA, CDR2 YSYEKL. CDR3 in DNA: TGCGCCAGCAGCCAACCGGGACAGTTTTACAATGAGCAGTTCTTC. It specifies CASSQPGQFYNEQFF.

The rearrangement joins TRBV4-1 to TRBJ2-7, with 9 bases lining up with TRBD1. Per the germline V gene, CDR1 is MGHRA and CDR2 is YSYEKL. The CDR3 covers 14 residues. With V trimmed by 1 base and J by 2 bases, 0 bases remained unmatched. The CDR3 DNA reads as TGCGCCAGCAGCCAAGGGGACAGGGCCTACGAGCAGTACTTC. This gives the protein CASSQGDRAYEQYF.

The chain recombines TRBV19 with TRBJ1-1; maybe TRBD1 (6 bases). Trimming pared 5 bases from V and 2 bases from J, leaving 12 bases between. CDR1 and CDR2 from the germline V gene are LNHDA and SQIVND (reference sequence). The CDR3 sequence is 14 residues long. CDR3 coding DNA: TGTGCCAGTAGTTTCGGGACAAGAAACACTGAAGCTTTCTTT. Amino acid sequence: CASSFGTRNTEAFF.

The chain joins TRBV11-2 to TRBJ2-5; 8 bases agree with TRBD1. Germline V gene lookup returns CDR1 SGHAT and CDR2 FQNNGV. V shed 6 bases and J 3 bases; nucleotides not matched to a gene: 12. This CDR3 has 16 amino acids. CDR3 in DNA: TGTGCCAGCAGTCCGCTGGGACAGGCGCGTAAAGAGACCCAGTACTTC. The encoded protein is CASSPLGQARKETQYF. Full variable domain (outside the CDR3, taken from reference TRBV11-2 and TRBJ2-5): EAGVAQSPRYKIIEKRQSVAFWCNPISGHATLYWYQQILGQGPKLLIQFQNNGVVDDSQLPKDRFSAERLKGVDSTLKIQPAKLEDSAVYLCASSPLGQARKETQYFGPGTRLLVL.

This chain connects TRBV9 to TRBJ2-7; D might be TRBD1 (5 bases). The CDR3 is 14 amino acids. Germline CDR1 reads SGDLS; CDR2 reads YYNGEE. The ends were cut back, 0 bases at V and 4 bases at J, with 11 bases in the middle. The CDR3 sequence: CASSVGGGLYEQYF. CDR3 nucleotide sequence: TGTGCCAGCAGCGTAGGGGGCGGTCTTTACGAGCAGTACTTC.

This CDR3 reads CASSQALAGRKYF. The CDR3 DNA is TGTGCCAGCAGCCAAGCACTAGCGGGGAGGAAGTACTTC. The chain joins TRBV3-1 (or the pseudogene TRBV3-2) to TRBJ2-7; the match to TRBD2 covers 10 bases. The ends lost 1 base at V and 11 bases at J; junction bases unmatched: 5. This CDR3 is built from 13 residues. Germline lookup yields CDR1 LGHDT and CDR2 YNNKEL (reference sequence).

This clone was seen just once. V gene TRBV7-9 combines with J gene TRBJ2-1, with 8 bases aligning to TRBD1. The germline V gene has CDR1 SEHNR and CDR2 FQNEAQ (reference sequence). V lost 4 bases, J lost 4 bases, and 12 bases stayed unmatched. This CDR3 region has 17 residues. CDR3: CASSSPDRGPFYNEQFF. The CDR3 nucleotides read TGTGCCAGCAGCTCGCCAGACAGGGGCCCCTTTTACAATGAGCAGTTCTTC.

The V gene is TRBV16, the J gene TRBJ1-3; no reliable D call. This CDR3 contains 13 residues. The V gene's germline CDR1 is KGHSY and CDR2 FQNENV. V gave up 3 bases and J gave up 4 bases, with 7 bases separating them. CDR3 DNA: TGTGCCAGCAGCCAGTCACAAGGAAACACCATATATTTT. It specifies CASSQSQGNTIYF.

CDR3 protein: CASSCASGQGLVDSNQPQHF. CDR3 nucleotide sequence: TGTGCCAGCAGCTGCGCGTCGGGACAGGGGCTTGTGGACAGCAATCAGCCCCAGCATTTT. The chain links TRBV21-1 to TRBJ1-5; the table names TRBD1, a call not compared with the DNA. TRBV21-1 is tagged as a pseudogene. This CDR3 region has 20 residues.

V usage is TRBV7-2 and J usage is TRBJ2-3; TRBD2 aligns across 8 bases. This CDR3 region has 15 residues. V lost 3 bases to trimming and J lost 0 bases; unmatched junction nucleotides: 2. Germline V gene lookup returns CDR1 SGHTA and CDR2 FQGNSA. The CDR3 reads CASSFREGSTDTQYF. The CDR3 DNA follows: TGTGCCAGCAGCTTCCGGGAGGGAAGCACAGATACGCAGTATTTT.

The CDR3 here is CASSLGQESYEQFF. CDR3 coding DNA: TGCGCCAGCAGCCTAGGACAGGAGAGCTACGAGCAGTTCTTC. The chain carries TRBV4-3 and TRBJ2-1; 7 positions match TRBD1. Trimming removed 4 bases from V and 10 bases from J; junction bases left unmatched: 10. Germline V lookup: CDR1 LGHNA, CDR2 YSLEER. The CDR3 consists of 14 residues.

The chain uses TRBV11-3 and TRBJ1-6; 10 bases align to TRBD1. This CDR3 is built from 17 residues. Unmatched junction bases numbered 4, after V lost 0 bases and J lost 5 bases. CDR1 and CDR2 (germline): SGHNT, YENEEA. The DNA for the CDR3 is TGTGCCAGCAGCTTAGATCCTGGGACAGGGGATAATTCACCCCTCCACTTT. Its protein product is CASSLDPGTGDNSPLHF. The full variable domain, with the rest looked up from reference TRBV11-3 and TRBJ1-6, is EAGVVQSPRYKIIEKKQPVAFWCNPISGHNTLYWYLQNLGQGPELLIRYENEEAVDDSQLPKDRFSAERLKGVDSTLKIQPAELGDSAVYLCASSLDPGTGDNSPLHFGNGTRLTVT.